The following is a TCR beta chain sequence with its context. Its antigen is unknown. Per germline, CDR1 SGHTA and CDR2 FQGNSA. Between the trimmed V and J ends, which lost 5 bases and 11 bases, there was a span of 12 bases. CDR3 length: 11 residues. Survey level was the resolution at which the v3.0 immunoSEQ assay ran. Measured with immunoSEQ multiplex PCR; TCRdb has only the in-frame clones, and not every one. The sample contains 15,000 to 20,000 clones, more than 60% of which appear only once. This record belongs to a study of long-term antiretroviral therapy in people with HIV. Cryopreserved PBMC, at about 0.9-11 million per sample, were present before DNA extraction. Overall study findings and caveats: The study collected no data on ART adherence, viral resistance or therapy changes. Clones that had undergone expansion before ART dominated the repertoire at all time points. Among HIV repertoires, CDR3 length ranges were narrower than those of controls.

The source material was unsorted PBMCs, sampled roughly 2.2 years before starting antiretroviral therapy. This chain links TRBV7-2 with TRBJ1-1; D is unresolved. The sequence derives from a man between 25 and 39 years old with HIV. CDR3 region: CASSPSVKAFF. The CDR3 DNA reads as TGTGCCAGCAGCCCTAGCGTGAAGGCTTTCTTT. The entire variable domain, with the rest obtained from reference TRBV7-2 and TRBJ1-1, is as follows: GAGVSQSPSNKVTEKGKDVELRCDPISGHTALYWYRQSLGQGLEFLIYFQGNSAPDKSGLPSDRFSAERTGGSVSTLTIQRTQQEDSAVYLCASSPSVKAFFGQGTRLTVV.